Each of the 28 T cell receptor beta chains below was sequenced from the same sample in a study of cytomegalovirus exposure and HLA in healthy donors. In the PCR, 60 Vbeta and 13 Jbeta primers were used. Assay: immunoSEQ multiplex PCR; the TCRdb copy retains only in-frame clones and omits some. Of around 100,000 clones in the sample, over 70% are singletons; the top ten hold approximately 3.7%. Sequencing was performed on PBMCs. The receptors come from a man aged 45-65 years in good health and CMV-seropositive.

The V call is TRBV15, the J call TRBJ2-1; 10 bases align to TRBD2. The CDR3 extends over 17 amino acids. Trimming cost V 2 bases and J 0 bases; bases outside gene matches: 4. The germline V gene encodes CDR1 LNHNV and CDR2 YYDKDF (reference sequence). The CDR3 nucleotides are TGTGCCACCAGCAGACTAGCGGGAGCGAGCTCCTACAATGAGCAGTTCTTC. This codes for CATSRLAGASSYNEQFF.

This chain uses TRBV30 with TRBJ2-1; TRBD1 agrees at 7 bases. V gave up 2 bases and J gave up 9 bases; unmatched junction bases: 7. Germline V CDR1 and CDR2: GTSNPN, SVGIG (reference sequence). The CDR3 has 13 residues. CDR3 loop: CAWSRTTGSEQFF. The DNA of the CDR3 is TGTGCCTGGAGTCGCACGACAGGGAGTGAGCAGTTCTTC.

The chain couples TRBV9 to TRBJ1-3; D possibly corresponds to TRBD1 (5 bases). V lost 4 bases to trimming and J lost 4 bases, with 9 bases between them. The CDR3 sequence is 13 residues long. CDR1 and CDR2 from the germline V gene are SGDLS and YYNGEE. CDR3 loop: CASSSGSGNTIYF. The DNA for the CDR3 is TGTGCCAGCAGCTCAGGGTCCGGAAACACCATATATTTT.

The V and J genes are TRBV5-4 and TRBJ2-7; maybe TRBD2 (5 bases). Germline lookup yields CDR1 SGHNT and CDR2 YYREEE (reference sequence). Between the trimmed V and J ends, which lost 0 bases and 4 bases, there was a span of 14 bases. This CDR3 contains 15 residues. CDR3 sequence (DNA): TGTGCCAGCAGCTTGGGGACTCTTACGACATACGAGCAGTACTTC. This translates into CASSLGTLTTYEQYF.

This clone was seen a few times. The CDR3 DNA reads TGTGCCAGCGGACAGGGGAACTATGAAAAACTGTTTTTT. Translated, it gives CASGQGNYEKLFF. The J gene is TRBJ1-4, the V gene TRBV2; TRBD1 matches 9 bases. V shed 8 bases and J 6 bases; nucleotides not matched to a gene: 4. CDR1 and CDR2 from the germline V gene are SNHLY and FYNNEI. The CDR3 contains 13 residues. Using reference TRBV2 and TRBJ1-4 for the parts outside the CDR3, the full variable domain is EPEVTQTPSHQVTQMGQEVILRCVPISNHLYFYWYRQILGQKVEFLVSFYNNEISEKSEIFDDQFSVERPDGSNFTLKIRSTKLEDSAMYFCASGQGNYEKLFFGSGTQLSVL.

This rearrangement joins TRBV13 to TRBJ2-7; 11 nucleotides agree with TRBD2. The trim removed 5 bases at V and 0 bases at J, leaving 9 bases unmatched. The CDR3 runs 17 residues. Germline V gives CDR1 PRHDT, CDR2 FYEKMQ (reference sequence). CDR3 coding DNA: TGTGCCAGCAGCACCCATCTGACTAGCGGGATCTCCTACGAGCAGTACTTC. Amino acids: CASSTHLTSGISYEQYF. Using reference TRBV13 and TRBJ2-7 for the parts outside the CDR3, the full variable domain is AAGVIQSPRHLIKEKRETATLKCYPIPRHDTVYWYQQGPGQDPQFLISFYEKMQSDKGSIPDRFSAQQFSDYHSELNMSSLELGDSALYFCASSTHLTSGISYEQYFGPGTRLTVT.

This clone was counted a single time. The rearrangement uses TRBV5-4 and TRBJ2-3; D might be TRBD1 (6 bases). V lost 5 bases to trimming and J lost 4 bases, with 14 bases between them. Germline values: CDR1 SGHNT, CDR2 YYREEE (reference sequence). The CDR3 runs to 14 residues. Written as DNA, the CDR3 is TGTGCCAGCAGTTACCAGGGGTGGGCAGATACGCAGTATTTT. This gives the protein CASSYQGWADTQYF.

This clone was picked up a small number of times. The rearrangement uses TRBV15 and TRBJ2-1, with 8 bases matching TRBD2. Trimming removed 9 bases from V and 0 bases from J; junction bases left unmatched: 19. This CDR3 has 19 residues. CDR1 LNHNV and CDR2 YYDKDF come from the germline V gene (reference sequence). The CDR3 spells CATNHDGASGSISYNEQFF. CDR3 DNA sequence: TGTGCCACTAACCACGACGGGGCTAGCGGGTCAATCTCCTACAATGAGCAGTTCTTC.

The CDR3 loop reads CASSLLAGVYNEQFF. As DNA, the CDR3 is TGTGCCAGCAGCCTACTAGCGGGAGTTTACAATGAGCAGTTCTTC. The chain employs TRBV28 and TRBJ2-1, with TRBD2 identical over 11 bases. Trimming took 6 bases from V and 4 from J; bases not matched to a gene: 5. Germline loops: CDR1 MDHEN, CDR2 SYDVKM. This CDR3 region has 15 residues. Variable domain in full (rest from reference TRBV28 and TRBJ2-1): DVKVTQSSRYLVKRTGEKVFLECVQDMDHENMFWYRQDPGLGLRLIYFSYDVKMKEKGDIPEGYSVSREKKERFSLILESASTNQTSMYLCASSLLAGVYNEQFFGPGTRLTVL.

V usage is TRBV7-8 and J usage is TRBJ2-1, with TRBD2 matching 7 bases. The CDR3 length is 17 residues. Germline V gene data show CDR1 as SGHVS and CDR2 as FQNEAQ. The J segment lost 5 bases and the V segment lost 6 bases, leaving 16 bases of the junction unmatched. This chain's CDR3 is CASRHPGWRELDNEQFF. The CDR3 DNA follows: TGTGCCAGCAGACACCCGGGATGGCGGGAGCTCGACAATGAGCAGTTCTTC.

The rearrangement links TRBV5-6 to TRBJ2-7; maybe TRBD1 (6 bases). The CDR3 is 13 amino acids. V was trimmed by 4 bases and J by 0 bases, leaving 8 bases between them. Germline CDR1 reads SGHDT; CDR2 reads YYEEEE. The CDR3 here is CASSTGLSYEQYF. The CDR3 DNA reads as TGTGCCAGCAGCACAGGGCTCTCCTACGAGCAGTACTTC.

The chain has TRBV5-1 and TRBJ2-2; 12 bases are shared with TRBD2. V lost 4 bases to trimming and J lost 3 bases; unmatched junction nucleotides: 7. CDR3 length: 17 amino acids. The germline V gene has CDR1 SGHRS and CDR2 YFSETQ. The CDR3 here is CASSPETSGRYTGELFF. Written as DNA, the CDR3 is TGCGCCAGCAGCCCCGAAACTAGCGGGAGGTACACCGGGGAGCTGTTTTTT.

The J gene is TRBJ2-7, the V gene TRBV28, with D hard to call. The CDR3 sequence is 14 residues long. CDR1 is MDHEN and CDR2 is SYDVKM in the germline V gene. V was cut by 3 bases and J by 0 bases, with 9 bases left in between. CDR3 in amino acids: CASSLQALSYEQYF. The CDR3 DNA reads as TGTGCCAGCAGTTTGCAGGCCCTCTCCTACGAGCAGTACTTC.

This clone was counted between two and nine times. This chain connects TRBV28 to TRBJ1-2; perhaps TRBD1 as D (6 bases). This CDR3 spans 16 amino acids. Trimming removed 7 bases from V and 4 bases from J, with 22 bases in between. Germline CDR1 is MDHEN and CDR2 is SYDVKM. The CDR3 DNA sequence: TGTGCCAGCACGTGGGGCGGGGGGCACGGAAGCTATGGCTACACCTTC. Translated: CASTWGGGHGSYGYTF.

The rearrangement links TRBV19 to TRBJ2-1; 9 nucleotides match TRBD1. The length of the CDR3 is 16 residues. Trimming removed 0 bases from V and 8 bases from J; junction bases left unmatched: 8. The germline gives CDR1 LNHDA, CDR2 SQIVND (reference sequence). The CDR3 DNA is TGTGCCAGTAGTATAGAGGGGGGGGACAGGGAGCATGAGCAGTTCTTC. It is translated as CASSIEGGDREHEQFF. Using reference TRBV19 and TRBJ2-1 for the parts outside the CDR3, the full variable domain is DGGITQSPKYLFRKEGQNVTLSCEQNLNHDAMYWYRQDPGQGLRLIYYSQIVNDFQKGDIAEGYSVSREKKESFPLTVTSAQKNPTAFYLCASSIEGGDREHEQFFGPGTRLTVL.

In DNA, the CDR3 is TGCAGCATCTCCGGGACTACGGGCACAGATACGCAGTATTTT. Its translation: CSISGTTGTDTQYF. V usage is TRBV29-1 and J usage is TRBJ2-3; TRBD2 agrees at 7 bases. CDR1 is SQVTM, CDR2 ANQGSEA, per germline. With 8 bases clipped from V and 1 base from J, the junction kept 9 bases outside the gene matches. The CDR3 is 14 residues long.

The V gene is TRBV5-1, the J gene TRBJ1-2; TRBD1 might be the D (6 bases). CDR1 and CDR2 (germline): SGHRS, YFSETQ. The V end lost 4 bases, the J end lost 6 bases, and 22 bases lay between the germline ends. The CDR3 spans 16 residues. CDR3 nucleotides: TGCGCCAGCAGCCAACCCCCGGCAGGGGTTAGAGATGGCTACACCTTC. Protein product: CASSQPPAGVRDGYTF.

This chain joins TRBV30 and TRBJ2-3, with 8 bases aligning to TRBD2. The CDR3 runs to 15 residues. The junction had 5 bases not matched to a gene; V was cut back by 2 bases and J by 1 base. The germline V gene encodes CDR1 GTSNPN and CDR2 SVGIG (reference sequence). CDR3 nucleotides: TGTGCCTGGAGTACCCGTAGCGGGGGCACAGATACGCAGTATTTT. Its translation is CAWSTRSGGTDTQYF.

The J gene is TRBJ1-4, the V gene TRBV28; 10 bases agree with TRBD1. This CDR3 has 18 amino acids. The germline V gene has CDR1 MDHEN and CDR2 SYDVKM. The ends lost 4 bases at V and 0 bases at J; junction bases unmatched: 8. The chain's CDR3 is CASSWTGGSLTTNEKLFF. In DNA form, the CDR3 reads TGTGCCAGCAGTTGGACAGGGGGTTCACTTACAACTAATGAAAAACTGTTTTTT.

The chain links TRBV19 to TRBJ2-7, with unresolved D. The V end lost 8 bases, the J end lost 6 bases, and 11 bases lay between the germline ends. The CDR3 spans 11 residues. Germline V gene data show CDR1 as LNHDA and CDR2 as SQIVND (reference sequence). CDR3 residues: CASEGGGEQYF. For the CDR3, the DNA is TGTGCCAGTGAAGGCGGCGGCGAGCAGTACTTC. Full variable domain (rest looked up from reference TRBV19 and TRBJ2-7): DGGITQSPKYLFRKEGQNVTLSCEQNLNHDAMYWYRQDPGQGLRLIYYSQIVNDFQKGDIAEGYSVSREKKESFPLTVTSAQKNPTAFYLCASEGGGEQYFGPGTRLTVT.

The V and J genes are TRBV9 and TRBJ1-4, with D possibly matching TRBD1 (5 bases). V lost 4 bases and J lost 7, with 20 bases in between. CDR3 length: 16 residues. Germline CDR1 is SGDLS and CDR2 is YYNGEE. CDR3 region: CASSPSGGGRGEKLFF. CDR3 coding DNA: TGTGCCAGCAGCCCTAGTGGGGGAGGTCGTGGTGAAAAACTGTTTTTT.

This clone appeared once. This sequence joins TRBV4-2 and TRBJ2-7; the D gene is possibly TRBD1 (5 bases). The germline V gene encodes CDR1 LGHNA and CDR2 YNFKEQ. The V end lost 0 bases, the J end lost 3 bases, and 9 bases lay between the germline ends. CDR3 length equals 14 residues. CDR3 nucleotides: TGTGCCAGCAGCCAAGATTTACAGGACTACGAGCAGTACTTC. Its protein product is CASSQDLQDYEQYF.

This clone was picked up a small number of times. The junction and the germline gene differ at one end; a read error may be behind it. The chain is built from TRBV7-9 and TRBJ2-1; 8 nucleotides match TRBD1. The CDR3 has 15 amino acids. Germline lookup yields CDR1 SEHNR and CDR2 FQNEAQ (reference sequence). CDR3 sequence reads: CSSSPGTGKDNEQFF. Written as DNA, the CDR3 is TGTTCCAGCAGCCCAGGGACAGGAAAGGACAATGAGCAGTTCTTC.

With respect to this clone: Other nucleotide sequences from this sample produce the same CDR3. The chain has TRBV18 and TRBJ2-7; 11 nucleotides line up with TRBD1. CDR1 is KGHSH, CDR2 LQKENI, per germline. CDR3 length: 14 residues. The V gene end was trimmed by 2 bases and the J gene end by 3 bases; junction bases not matched to a gene: 0. The CDR3 loop is CASSPGTGGYEQYF. For the CDR3, the DNA is TGTGCCAGCTCACCAGGGACAGGGGGCTACGAGCAGTACTTC.

The V call is TRBV10-2, the J call TRBJ2-3; 8 nucleotides align to TRBD2. V gave up 3 bases and J gave up 2 bases; unmatched junction bases: 7. Germline CDR1 is WSHSY and CDR2 is SAAADI. CDR3 size: 16 residues. CDR3 loop: CASSDLAGTFTDTQYF. CDR3 sequence (DNA): TGCGCCAGCAGTGACTTAGCGGGAACCTTCACAGATACGCAGTATTTT.

For this clone: Other nucleotide sequences from this sample produce the same CDR3. The chain has TRBV28 and TRBJ1-3; weak D call: TRBD1 (5 bases). Germline V gene data show CDR1 as MDHEN and CDR2 as SYDVKM. The CDR3 runs 14 residues. V shed 1 base and J shed 1 base, with 5 bases lying between them. CDR3 in amino acids: CASSLSGSGNTIYF. DNA of the CDR3: TGTGCCAGCAGTTTATCAGGGTCTGGAAACACCATATATTTT. Supplemented by reference TRBV28 and TRBJ1-3, the full variable domain reads DVKVTQSSRYLVKRTGEKVFLECVQDMDHENMFWYRQDPGLGLRLIYFSYDVKMKEKGDIPEGYSVSREKKERFSLILESASTNQTSMYLCASSLSGSGNTIYFGEGSWLTVV.

J is TRBJ2-5 and V is TRBV4-2; a weak D match, TRBD2 (6 bases). V dropped 4 bases and J dropped 0 bases, with 15 bases sitting between them. The V gene's germline CDR1 is LGHNA and CDR2 YNFKEQ. The CDR3 sequence is 16 residues long. CDR3 protein: CASSPQTRLDQETQYF. In DNA form, the CDR3 reads TGTGCCAGCAGCCCCCAGACCAGACTAGACCAAGAGACCCAGTACTTC.

The table lists this clone with a few counts. This chain connects TRBV18 to TRBJ2-7, with unresolved D. CDR1 is KGHSH, CDR2 LQKENI, per germline. The V and J ends lost 5 bases and 2 bases respectively, with 4 bases between them. The CDR3 is made up of 11 amino acids. The CDR3 spells CASSFAYEQYF. CDR3 DNA: TGTGCCAGCTCATTCGCCTACGAGCAGTACTTC.